The 24 T cell receptor beta chains below come from one sample, sequenced in a study of blood T cell repertoires in COVID-19. Sequenced by immunoSEQ multiplex PCR; TCRdb stores in-frame clones only, minus some. This sample has about 57,000 clones, with approximately 91% found just once. Sequencing input: peripheral blood. These TCRs come from a man in his fifties or sixties with acute or convalescent COVID-19.

This clone was counted once. The gene calls are TRBV27 and TRBJ1-6, with D unresolved. The CDR3 totals 13 residues. The germline gives CDR1 MNHEY, CDR2 SMNVEV (reference sequence). V was cut by 3 bases and J by 8 bases, with 8 bases left in between. This CDR3 is CASSLELDSPLHF. Written as DNA, the CDR3 is TGTGCCAGCAGTTTGGAGTTGGATTCACCCCTCCACTTT.

The chain recombines TRBV7-2 with TRBJ1-1, with D maybe TRBD1 (5 bases). Germline assignment: CDR1 SGHTA and CDR2 FQGNSA. This CDR3 comprises 14 residues. V dropped 4 bases and J dropped 5 bases, with 14 bases sitting between them. The CDR3 here is CASSSRAGETEAFF. The DNA for the CDR3 is TGTGCCAGCAGCTCCCGGGCGGGGGAAACTGAAGCTTTCTTT. Complete variable domain (other parts from reference TRBV7-2 and TRBJ1-1): GAGVSQSPSNKVTEKGKDVELRCDPISGHTALYWYRQSLGQGLEFLIYFQGNSAPDKSGLPSDRFSAERTGGSVSTLTIQRTQQEDSAVYLCASSSRAGETEAFFGQGTRLTVV.

The chain uses TRBV4-3 and TRBJ2-1; D unclear. Germline V CDR1 and CDR2: LGHNA, YSLEER. The CDR3 spans 16 residues. Trimming shortened V by 0 bases and J by 2 bases, and 11 bases separated the two germline ends. The CDR3 here is CASSQDLELAYNEQFF. CDR3 nucleotides: TGCGCCAGCAGCCAAGATCTTGAGCTAGCCTACAATGAGCAGTTCTTC.

Only one count was recorded for this clone. The genes are TRBV10-3 and TRBJ2-5, with TRBD1 matching 11 bases. The CDR3 runs to 14 residues. CDR1 and CDR2 from the germline V gene are ENHRY and SYGVKD. V shed 6 bases and J 2 bases; nucleotides not matched to a gene: 2. CDR3 DNA: TGTGCCATCAGGGGGACAGGGGGTCAAGAGACCCAGTACTTC. The encoded protein is CAIRGTGGQETQYF.

The J gene is TRBJ1-1, the V gene TRBV6-5; TRBD1 might be the D (6 bases). Germline lookup yields CDR1 MNHEY and CDR2 SVGAGI. This CDR3 comprises 14 residues. Trimming stripped 6 bases from V and 5 bases from J, with 16 bases between. This chain's CDR3 is CASSTPGGRTEAFF. The CDR3, as DNA: TGTGCCAGCAGCACCCCCGGGGGGCGGACTGAAGCTTTCTTT.

The V call is TRBV6-5, the J call TRBJ2-2; D remains ambiguous. The CDR3 extends over 13 amino acids. The V end lost 7 bases, the J end lost 4 bases, and 10 bases lay between the germline ends. Germline assignment: CDR1 MNHEY and CDR2 SVGAGI. CDR3 sequence reads: CASTPLGTGELFF. Here the CDR3 DNA reads TGTGCCAGCACCCCTCTAGGCACCGGGGAGCTGTTTTTT.

The chain couples TRBV18 to TRBJ2-5; D is perhaps TRBD2 (6 bases). The CDR3 is made up of 16 amino acids. Germline V gene data show CDR1 as KGHSH and CDR2 as LQKENI. V lost 10 bases and J 4 bases, leaving 25 bases between the germline ends. The CDR3 reads CATHGEDGRNGETQYF. The CDR3 bases are TGTGCCACTCATGGCGAGGACGGGAGAAATGGAGAGACCCAGTACTTC.

The genes are TRBV7-3 and TRBJ1-2; TRBD1 might be the D (5 bases). V dropped 2 bases and J dropped 6 bases, with 10 bases sitting between them. Germline CDR1 reads SGHTA; CDR2 reads FQGTGA. The CDR3 has 13 residues. Here the CDR3 DNA reads TGTGCCAGCAGCTTACCTCAGGGTCATGGCTACACCTTC. This encodes CASSLPQGHGYTF.

The chain carries TRBV27 and TRBJ2-3, with a tentative D call TRBD2 (5 bases). Trimming took 6 bases from V and 2 from J, leaving 18 bases between them. CDR1 is MNHEY, CDR2 SMNVEV, per germline (reference sequence). The CDR3 runs 16 residues. The CDR3 loop is CASSSYTPRDTDTQYF. Here the CDR3 DNA reads TGTGCCAGCAGCTCATATACCCCCCGGGACACAGATACGCAGTATTTT.

The chain uses TRBV9 and TRBJ1-4; 7 positions agree with TRBD1. V lost 4 bases and J lost 6; bases outside the gene matches: 9. This CDR3 is 15 amino acids long. Germline V gene lookup returns CDR1 SGDLS and CDR2 YYNGEE. The CDR3 is CASSSVEGAYEKLFF. CDR3 sequence (DNA): TGTGCCAGCAGCTCAGTCGAGGGGGCCTATGAAAAACTGTTTTTT. Filled out from reference TRBV9 and TRBJ1-4, the complete variable domain reads DSGVTQTPKHLITATGQRVTLRCSPRSGDLSVYWYQQSLDQGLQFLIQYYNGEERAKGNILERFSAQQFPDLHSELNLSSLELGDSALYFCASSSVEGAYEKLFFGSGTQLSVL.

The chain employs TRBV6-5 and TRBJ2-7; TRBD2 aligns across 10 bases. The CDR3 covers 15 residues. Germline CDR1 is MNHEY and CDR2 is SVGAGI. V shed 6 bases and J 0 bases; nucleotides not matched to a gene: 5. The DNA of the CDR3 is TGTGCCAGCAGATCCGGACTAGCGGTCTCCTACGAGCAGTACTTC. As protein: CASRSGLAVSYEQYF.

The chain is built from TRBV7-8 and TRBJ1-2; D call uncertain. Trimming pared 1 base from V and 2 bases from J, leaving 11 bases between. From germline, CDR1 is SGHVS and CDR2 FQNEAQ. This CDR3 is built from 15 residues. Here the CDR3 DNA reads TGTGCCAGCAGCTTAGGACCAGGCCTAAACTATGGCTACACCTTC. Residues: CASSLGPGLNYGYTF.

This chain links TRBV6-5 with TRBJ1-6, with 8 bases that match TRBD1. After removal of 7 bases from V and 5 bases from J, the junction contained 7 bases not matched to a gene. The CDR3 is made up of 15 amino acids. CDR1 and CDR2 (germline): MNHEY, SVGAGI. CDR3 loop: CASMTDRVNNSPLHF. The CDR3 nucleotides read TGTGCCAGCATGACGGACAGGGTGAATAATTCACCCCTCCACTTT.

This rearrangement joins TRBV11-3 to TRBJ2-3, with 9 bases identical to TRBD2. The trim removed 0 bases at V and 4 bases at J, leaving 8 bases unmatched. Germline V gives CDR1 SGHNT, CDR2 YENEEA. There are 17 residues in the CDR3. CDR3 residues: CASSLDHSGSGSDTQYF. The CDR3 DNA is TGTGCCAGCAGCTTAGATCATAGCGGGAGTGGATCAGATACGCAGTATTTT. Filled out from reference TRBV11-3 and TRBJ2-3, the complete variable domain reads EAGVVQSPRYKIIEKKQPVAFWCNPISGHNTLYWYLQNLGQGPELLIRYENEEAVDDSQLPKDRFSAERLKGVDSTLKIQPAELGDSAVYLCASSLDHSGSGSDTQYFGPGTRLTVL.

J is TRBJ2-2 and V is TRBV19; TRBD1 matches 10 bases. The CDR3 consists of 15 residues. The J segment lost 1 base and the V segment lost 5 bases, leaving 1 base of the junction unmatched. Germline values: CDR1 LNHDA, CDR2 SQIVND (reference sequence). The CDR3 sequence is CASSRDRGNTGELFF. CDR3 sequence (DNA): TGTGCCAGTAGTCGGGACAGGGGGAACACCGGGGAGCTGTTTTTT.

The genes are TRBV6-2 or TRBV6-3 and TRBJ2-3, with TRBD2 identical over 11 bases. The V and J ends lost 5 bases and 6 bases, in that order; junction bases with no gene match: 7. The V gene's germline CDR1 is MNHEY and CDR2 SVGEGT. This CDR3 has 15 amino acids. Here the CDR3 reads CASSRRSSGRDTQYF. CDR3 nucleotides: TGTGCCAGCAGTCGCCGGTCTAGCGGGAGGGATACGCAGTATTTT.

The chain carries TRBV6-2 or TRBV6-3 and TRBJ2-2, with D unclear. CDR1 is MNHEY, CDR2 SVGEGT, per germline. CDR3 length: 15 amino acids. The V end was cut by 6 bases, the J end by 7 bases, with 18 bases between. The CDR3 loop is CASSTFQVYGGELFF. For the CDR3, the DNA is TGTGCCAGCAGCACCTTTCAGGTTTACGGCGGGGAGCTGTTTTTT.

The genes are TRBV7-2 and TRBJ1-6, with 10 positions matching TRBD1. V lost 1 base and J lost 7; bases outside the gene matches: 10. Germline V gene sequence: CDR1 SGHTA, CDR2 FQGNSA. The CDR3 length is 18 residues. The CDR3 coding sequence is TGTGCCAGCAGCTTAGTTTTAGCGGGACAGGGGTACAATTCACCCCTCCACTTT. Translated: CASSLVLAGQGYNSPLHF.

The gene calls are TRBV3-1 (or the pseudogene TRBV3-2) and TRBJ2-1; a weak D match, TRBD2 (5 bases). Germline CDR1 reads LGHDT; CDR2 reads YNNKEL (reference sequence). The V and J ends lost 2 bases and 5 bases respectively, with 10 bases between them. This CDR3 contains 14 residues. The CDR3 nucleotides are TGTGCCAGCAGCCAAAGGCTAGCAAACAATGAGCAGTTCTTC. Protein product: CASSQRLANNEQFF.

The CDR3 here is CASSSDRVIQPQHF. The CDR3 region has the DNA TGTGCCAGCAGCTCGGACAGGGTTATTCAGCCCCAGCATTTT. The rearrangement joins TRBV5-5 to TRBJ1-5, with 8 bases fitting TRBD1. Germline CDR1 reads SGHKS; CDR2 reads YYEKEE (reference sequence). The CDR3 sequence is 14 residues long. Unmatched junction bases numbered 5, after V lost 3 bases and J lost 6 bases.

The V call is TRBV6-5, the J call TRBJ1-2; 9 bases align to TRBD1. CDR3 length: 14 residues. In germline, CDR1 is MNHEY, CDR2 SVGAGI. V trimming: 8 bases; J trimming: 6 bases; junction bases outside the gene matches: 10. The CDR3 protein is CASGRDRDSDGYTF. The CDR3 DNA reads TGTGCCAGCGGCAGGGACAGGGACTCTGATGGCTACACCTTC.

V gene TRBV7-8 combines with J gene TRBJ2-7, with 10 bases fitting TRBD2. Germline loops: CDR1 SGHVS, CDR2 FQNEAQ. The CDR3 is 14 residues long. Germline trimming cut 5 bases from V and 7 bases from J; bases unmatched to any gene: 8. The CDR3 DNA reads as TGTGCCAGCAGCCGGACTAGCGGAGTCGGGGAGCAGTACTTC. Encoded protein: CASSRTSGVGEQYF.

The genes are TRBV7-9 and TRBJ2-7, with D possibly matching TRBD1 (6 bases). CDR1 is SEHNR and CDR2 is FQNEAQ in the germline V gene (reference sequence). There are 14 residues in the CDR3. The V end was cut by 4 bases, the J end by 3 bases, with 13 bases between. The CDR3 sequence is CASSYGTTDYEQYF. CDR3 bases: TGTGCCAGCAGCTATGGGACAACAGACTACGAGCAGTACTTC.

The CDR3 spells CASSSPSGQFF. The CDR3 DNA reads TGTGCCAGCAGCTCGCCCTCGGGGCAGTTCTTC. The chain links TRBV11-1 to TRBJ2-1, with D hard to call. This CDR3 has 11 amino acids. The V end was cut by 4 bases, the J end by 12 bases, with 10 bases between. The germline V gene has CDR1 SGHAT and CDR2 FQDESV (reference sequence).